This T cell receptor (beta chain) was found in a study of T cells in Graves' hyperthyroidism and ophthalmopathy. RNA transcripts were the template for amplifying TCR beta CDR3 regions. HTBI primers were employed in a first-round RT-PCR of the TCR CDR3. TCRdb reprocessed the multiplex PCR reads via MiXCR and lists one record per CDR3 protein. Of over 120,000 distinct CDR3 sequences in the sample, about 20% were seen once. This CDR3 has 17 residues. Germline V gene sequence: CDR1 PRHDT, CDR2 FYEKMQ (reference sequence). V lost 5 bases, J lost 7 bases, and 17 bases stayed unmatched. The chain carries TRBV13 and TRBJ2-7, with TRBD1 identical over 10 bases. The sequenced material came from blood. This clonotype was obtained from a woman aged 45-59 years with Graves' hyperthyroidism that later progressed to Graves' ophthalmopathy. The CDR3 loop reads CASSLDPTGTGVGEQYF. The DNA for the CDR3 is TGTGCCAGCAGCCTAGACCCAACCGGGACAGGGGTTGGAGAGCAGTACTTC.